This T cell receptor beta chain stems from a study of neurological immune-mediated disorders. Broader study findings: When the repertoires were grouped phylogenetically, those of 18 of the 34 multiple sclerosis patients came together in a single cluster of related CDR3 sequences, which points to a possible repertoire-level signature.

A total of 2 million PBMCs stored at -80 degrees C provided the unsorted libraries. Germline CDR1 and CDR2: LGHNA and YSLEER. The CDR3 extends over 17 amino acids. V was pared by 0 bases and J by 0 bases, with 12 bases between. This clonotype was detected many times. Its antigen is unknown. TCRdb called the 5' RACE reads again in MiXCR, with one record for every CDR3 protein. The sample lists 55,000 to 75,000 distinct CDR3 sequences, 2% to 2.5% occurring once. This TCR derives from a man aged 50-60 years with multiple sclerosis. The V gene is TRBV4-3, the J gene TRBJ1-3; D uncertain. Sequencing used PBMCs. The CDR3 DNA is TGCGCCAGCAGCCAAGACATCGTCAGGAGCTCTGGAAACACCATATATTTT. This codes for CASSQDIVRSSGNTIYF.